The rows below give T cell receptor beta chains drawn from one sample of a study of blood T cell repertoires in COVID-19. Libraries were prepared by immunoSEQ multiplex PCR; TCRdb keeps only in-frame clonotypes and omits some of them. Of approximately 45,000 clones listed, 85% to 90% are singletons. Sequenced material: peripheral blood. The source is a human donor in a cohort sampled during active COVID-19. Both conserved end residues are part of each CDR3.

v_gene | CDR3aa
TRBV19 | CASRKGGTDYNEQFF
TRBV28 | CASSSSGTSSYEQYF
TRBV27 | CASSLSAGESYEQYF
TRBV2 | CARQTSNTGELFF
TRBV30 | CAWSVQWGRLGTQYF
TRBV7-9 | CASRGSGSANEQYF
TRBV29-1 | CSVDSPGGSETQYF
TRBV11-2 | CASSLEGGGGLGIQYF
TRBV10-3 | CAISTGNSGNTIYF
TRBV27 | CASNRFAGGHTDTQYF
TRBV28 | CASTDRVVSGANVLTF
TRBV9 | CASSVGVRATGGTEAFF
TRBV27 | CASRRGLEVNSPLHF
TRBV29-1 | CSVRQGSEQYF
TRBV6-5 | CASRTPSSGAYEQYF
TRBV5-1 | CASTREGEQYF
TRBV7-6 | CASSLVAGARETQYF
TRBV13 | CASSSGAGRVAPYEQYF
TRBV7-6 | CASSALRLVAGETDTQYF
TRBV7-6 | CASSSNQGHRGLNTGELFF
TRBV7-9 | CASSLVASGLSYNEQFF
TRBV7-3 | CASSPVAGQRGATQYF
TRBV30 | CAWRRTGVETGELFF
TRBV19 | CASIGGLAGEGWTGELFF
TRBV13 | CASTARGTGYGYTF
TRBV28 | CASNGGENTGELFF
TRBV7-9 | CASSLTSGRVYEQFF
TRBV6-5 | CASSSRQVGEKLFF
TRBV9 | CASSALPGQGHGGFGPGELFF
TRBV19 | CASSRGTSGTYEQYF
TRBV19 | CASSITGGTNEKLFF
TRBV19 | CASSSKAVGTQYF
TRBV7-9 | CASSLDRRKETQYF
TRBV7-3 | CASSSRTSGTDTQYF
TRBV29-1 | CRVRTQGNEQFF
TRBV2 | CARRRTSGTYEQYF
TRBV30 | CAWSVLGGRSSYEQYF
TRBV21-1 | CASSKRAAKPGSPPGELFF
TRBV9 | CASSASHSGNEQFF
TRBV5-1 | CASSGSSGRDTREQYF
TRBV5-1 | CASSLADRYTEAFF
TRBV2 | CASKDRYSNQPQHF
TRBV11-2 | CASSSAGNEQYF
TRBV9 | CASSVGGGRTTDTQYF
TRBV6-1 | CASSALSGRSSYEQYF
TRBV10-3 | CAISDSTGLKNEQYF
TRBV7-8 | CASSSLAYSSYNEQFF
TRBV5-1 | CASSGVGNTEAFF